Listed below are T cell receptor beta chains from one sample, sequenced in a study of T cells in Graves' hyperthyroidism and ophthalmopathy. MiXCR, applied by TCRdb to the multiplex PCR reads, yields one record per CDR3 protein. The sample carries about 480,000 distinct CDR3 sequences, about 20% recorded once. The sample consisted of blood. These receptors all stem from a woman in her 70s with Graves' ophthalmopathy. Each CDR3 is given with its conserved first and last residue. D genes are given only for firm matches. Size values are once, few and many counts, or a class for expanded clones, and some rows have none.

>TRBV6-1|TRBJ1-2|.|.
CASSEPTRRGYTF
TGTGCCAGCAGTGAACCGACGCGGCGTGGCTACACCTTC
>TRBV10-2|TRBJ2-7|.|.
CASSESGEPHEQYF
TGCGCCAGCAGTGAGTCTGGAGAACCCCACGAGCAGTACTTC
>TRBV19|TRBJ1-2|.|few
CASRQEYGYTF
TGTGCCAGTAGGCAGGAATATGGCTACACCTTC
>TRBV7-2|TRBJ2-2|TRBD2|.
CASSLLAGGPNTGELFF
TGTGCCAGCAGCTTACTAGCGGGAGGGCCGAACACCGGGGAGCTGTTTTTT
>TRBV24-1|TRBJ2-1|TRBD1|few
CATSDPTGVPYNEQFF
TGTGCCACCAGTGACCCGACAGGGGTCCCTTACAATGAGCAGTTCTTC
>TRBV29-1|TRBJ2-2|TRBD2|.
CSVLAGSVTGELFF
TGCAGCGTTTTAGCGGGATCGGTCACCGGGGAGCTGTTTTTT
>TRBV30|TRBJ2-5|TRBD2|many
CAWEREVQETQYF
TGTGCCTGGGAGCGGGAGGTACAAGAGACCCAGTACTTC
>TRBV11-2|TRBJ1-2|TRBD1|many
CASSTRTGVGGYTF
TGTGCCAGCAGCACCAGGACAGGGGTGGGTGGCTACACCTTC
>TRBV20-1|TRBJ2-7|.|.
CSAFQGNNYEQYF
TGCAGTGCTTTTCAGGGGAACAACTACGAGCAGTACTTC
>TRBV11-3|TRBJ2-3|.|few
CASSPGGGLADTQYF
TGTGCCAGCAGTCCTGGGGGGGGGCTGGCAGATACGCAGTATTTT
>TRBV29-1|TRBJ1-2|.|.
CSVEGGEGYGYTF
TGCAGCGTTGAGGGCGGGGAAGGCTATGGCTACACCTTC
>TRBV3-1|TRBJ2-1|TRBD2|many
CASSHTAGGSKQFF
TGTGCCAGCAGCCATACGGCGGGAGGCAGTAAGCAGTTCTTC
>TRBV20-1|TRBJ2-5|TRBD1|.
CSAPPGQVQETQYF
TGCAGTGCACCACCGGGACAGGTACAAGAGACCCAGTACTTC
>TRBV7-2|TRBJ1-1|.|many
CASSLRGLGTEAFF
TGTGCCAGCAGCTTGAGGGGTTTGGGCACTGAAGCTTTCTTT
>TRBV6-1|TRBJ1-2|TRBD1|.
CASSAGQEFTWGYTF
TGTGCCAGCAGTGCCGGACAGGAGTTCACCTGGGGCTACACCTTC
>TRBV19|TRBJ1-6|.|few
CASTTGTLGSPLHF
TGTGCCAGTACCACAGGGACACTTGGTTCACCCCTCCACTTT
>TRBV3-1|TRBJ2-1|.|.
CASSQPTGNEQFF
TGTGCCAGCAGCCAGCCCACAGGGAACGAGCAGTTCTTC
>TRBV18|TRBJ2-5|.|many
CASSPPVQRETQYF
TGTGCCAGCTCACCACCGGTCCAGCGGGAGACCCAGTACTTC
>TRBV7-2|TRBJ2-5|TRBD2|many
CASSLAASGRPRETQYF
TGTGCCAGCAGCTTAGCTGCTAGCGGGAGACCTAGGGAGACCCAGTACTTC
>TRBV6-5|TRBJ2-7|.|many
CASSYSRGYEQYF
TGTGCCAGCAGTTACTCTAGGGGTTACGAGCAGTACTTC
>TRBV27|TRBJ1-2|TRBD1|.
CASRRPGQYYGYTF
TGTGCCAGCAGGCGGCCGGGACAGTACTATGGCTACACCTTC
>TRBV6-5|TRBJ1-5|.|.
CASSYCNAADSRNQPQHF
TGTGCCAGCAGTTACTGCAACGCAGCGGACAGCAGAAATCAGCCCCAGCATTTT
>TRBV6-4|TRBJ1-1|.|.
CASSVNGRTEAFF
TGTGCCAGCAGTGTAAACGGTCGTACTGAAGCTTTCTTT
>TRBV12-3/TRBV12-4|TRBJ2-3|.|.
CASSFKQSSQYF
TGTGCCAGCAGTTTTAAGCAGAGTTCGCAGTATTTT
>TRBV6-1|TRBJ1-1|TRBD1|many
CASSYLGQGDTEAFF
TGTGCCAGCAGTTACCTAGGACAGGGTGACACTGAAGCTTTCTTT
>TRBV28|TRBJ2-6|.|few
CASRPGTGDSGANVLTF
TGTGCCAGCAGGCCCGGGACGGGGGACTCTGGGGCCAACGTCCTGACTTTC
>TRBV28|TRBJ1-4|TRBD1|many
CASSEASGTGYEKLFF
TGTGCCAGCAGTGAGGCGTCCGGGACAGGGTACGAAAAACTGTTTTTT
>TRBV6-2/TRBV6-3|TRBJ2-7|TRBD2|.
CASTPSGPGEQYF
TGTGCCAGCACCCCTAGCGGGCCCGGCGAGCAGTACTTC
>TRBV15|TRBJ2-3|.|.
CATSRDGGDSQDTQYF
TGTGCCACCAGCAGAGATGGAGGGGACAGCCAAGATACGCAGTATTTT
>TRBV10-1|TRBJ2-3|.|.
CASSVSFADTQYF
TGCGCCAGCAGTGTTTCCTTCGCGGATACGCAGTATTTT
>TRBV5-8|TRBJ1-6|.|.
CASSSPGRGSPLHF
TGTGCCAGCAGCTCGCCAGGGAGAGGTTCACCCCTCCACTTT
>TRBV27|TRBJ2-5|.|many
CASSRGRLRSVTQYF
TGTGCCAGCAGCAGGGGACGGCTTAGGTCTGTGACCCAGTACTTC
>TRBV5-1|TRBJ2-1|TRBD2|.
CASSPPSGGYNEQFF
TGCGCCAGCAGCCCTCCTAGCGGGGGCTACAATGAGCAGTTCTTC
>TRBV20-1|TRBJ2-1|TRBD2|.
CSARSTSGRFNEQFF
TGCAGTGCTAGATCGACTAGCGGGAGATTCAATGAGCAGTTCTTC
>TRBV30|TRBJ2-3|TRBD2|.
CAWSSLTSGRDTQYF
TGTGCCTGGAGTTCCCTCACTAGCGGGAGAGATACGCAGTATTTT
>TRBV20-1|TRBJ2-1|TRBD2|.
CSARDGGRVDEQFF
TGCAGTGCTAGAGATGGCGGGAGGGTGGATGAGCAGTTCTTC
>TRBV6-1|TRBJ1-5|.|few
CASSLPPGGYSNQPQHF
TGTGCCAGCAGTTTGCCCCCCGGAGGCTATAGCAATCAGCCCCAGCATTTT
>TRBV7-7|TRBJ2-1|TRBD2|.
CASSQGLAGESEQFF
TGTGCTAGCAGCCAAGGACTAGCGGGAGAAAGTGAGCAGTTCTTC
>TRBV6-1|TRBJ2-1|TRBD1|few
CAGGQGPYNEQFF
TGTGCCGGGGGACAGGGCCCCTACAATGAGCAGTTCTTC
>TRBV15|TRBJ2-1|TRBD1|few
CATSKAQGAYEQFF
TGTGCCACCAGCAAAGCACAGGGGGCCTATGAGCAGTTCTTC
>TRBV7-6|TRBJ2-5|TRBD1|many
CASSQGGAETQYF
TGTGCCAGCAGCCAAGGGGGCGCGGAGACCCAGTACTTC
>TRBV5-6|TRBJ2-3|.|few
CASSLVGGEYTDTQYF
TGTGCCAGCAGCTTGGTTGGAGGGGAGTACACAGATACGCAGTATTTT
>TRBV7-2|TRBJ2-5|TRBD2|few
CASSLASGMQETQYF
TGTGCCAGCAGCTTAGCTAGCGGGATGCAAGAGACCCAGTACTTC
>TRBV10-3|TRBJ1-1|.|few
CAISDGFEAFF
TGTGCCATCAGTGACGGGTTTGAAGCTTTCTTT
>TRBV5-4|TRBJ2-7|.|.
CASSEDSYTYEQYF
TGTGCCAGCTCTGAGGACAGCTATACCTACGAGCAGTACTTC
>TRBV5-1|TRBJ2-1|.|.
CASSPSGTGGVNEQFF
TGCGCCAGCAGCCCCTCCGGGACGGGCGGGGTTAATGAGCAGTTCTTC
>TRBV5-5|TRBJ2-1|TRBD2|once
CASSLVAGNSYNEQFF
TGTGCCAGCAGCTTGGTAGCGGGCAACTCCTACAATGAGCAGTTCTTC
>TRBV28|TRBJ2-5|TRBD2|many
CASIREGHSQETQYF
TGTGCCAGCATCCGGGAGGGCCACTCCCAAGAGACCCAGTACTTC
>TRBV28|TRBJ1-5|.|many
CASSLSAATHQPQHF
TGTGCCAGCAGTTTGTCGGCCGCAACCCATCAGCCCCAGCATTTT
>TRBV27|TRBJ2-5|.|.
CASSRLSGAPEETQYF
TGTGCCAGCAGTAGATTAAGCGGAGCCCCCGAAGAGACCCAGTACTTC
>TRBV14|TRBJ2-2|.|few
CASSQALGVVGELFF
TGTGCCAGCAGCCAAGCCCTAGGGGTAGTCGGGGAGCTGTTTTTT
>TRBV5-1|TRBJ2-2|.|few
CASSPGQTGELFF
TGCGCCAGCAGCCCTGGACAGACCGGGGAGCTGTTTTTT
>TRBV28|TRBJ2-7|TRBD2|many
CASRTSGSPYEQYF
TGTGCCAGCAGGACTAGCGGGAGCCCCTACGAGCAGTACTTC
>TRBV6-1|TRBJ2-7|.|few
CASSESGQLYEQYF
TGTGCCAGCAGTGAAAGTGGACAGCTGTACGAGCAGTACTTC
>TRBV12-3/TRBV12-4|TRBJ2-5|.|few
CASSLEIPEETQYF
TGTGCCAGCAGTTTAGAGATCCCCGAGGAGACCCAGTACTTC
>TRBV7-2|TRBJ1-4|.|few
CASSPHSGRQNEKLFF
TGTGCCAGCAGCCCGCACTCGGGACGGCAGAATGAAAAACTGTTTTTT
>TRBV5-6|TRBJ1-1|TRBD1|.
CASSLKVGGPGGGNTEAFF
TGTGCCAGCAGCTTGAAAGTAGGTGGGCCAGGGGGAGGGAACACTGAAGCTTTCTTT
>TRBV4-1|TRBJ1-6|TRBD1|.
CASSRQGAVLWGSPLHF
TGCGCCAGCAGCCGACAGGGGGCTGTCCTATGGGGTTCACCCCTCCACTTT